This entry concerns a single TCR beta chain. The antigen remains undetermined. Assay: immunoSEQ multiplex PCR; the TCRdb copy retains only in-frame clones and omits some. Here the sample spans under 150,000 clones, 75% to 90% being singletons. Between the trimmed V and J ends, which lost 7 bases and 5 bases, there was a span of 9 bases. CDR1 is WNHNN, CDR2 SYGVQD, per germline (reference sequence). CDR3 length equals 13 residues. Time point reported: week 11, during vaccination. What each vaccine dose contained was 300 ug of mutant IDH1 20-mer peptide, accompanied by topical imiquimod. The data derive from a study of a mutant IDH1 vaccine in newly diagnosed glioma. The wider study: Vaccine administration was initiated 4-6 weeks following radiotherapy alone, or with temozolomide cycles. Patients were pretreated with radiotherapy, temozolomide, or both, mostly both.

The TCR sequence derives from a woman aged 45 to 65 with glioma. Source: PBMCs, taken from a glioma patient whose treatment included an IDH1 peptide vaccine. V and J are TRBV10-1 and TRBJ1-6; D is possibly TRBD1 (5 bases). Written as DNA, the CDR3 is TGCGCCAGCAAGCAGGGCAATAATTCACCCCTCCACTTT. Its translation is CASKQGNNSPLHF.